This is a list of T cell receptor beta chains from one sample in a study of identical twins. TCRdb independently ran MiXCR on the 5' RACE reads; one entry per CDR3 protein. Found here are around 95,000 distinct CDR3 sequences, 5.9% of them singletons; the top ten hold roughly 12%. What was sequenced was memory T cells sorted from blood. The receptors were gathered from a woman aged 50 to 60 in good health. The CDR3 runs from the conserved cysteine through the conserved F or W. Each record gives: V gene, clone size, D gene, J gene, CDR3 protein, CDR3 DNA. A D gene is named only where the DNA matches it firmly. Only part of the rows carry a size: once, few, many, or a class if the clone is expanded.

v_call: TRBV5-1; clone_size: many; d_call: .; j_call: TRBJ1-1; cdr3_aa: CASSTEGALNTEAFF; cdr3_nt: TGCGCCAGCAGCACAGAAGGGGCTCTGAACACTGAAGCTTTCTTT
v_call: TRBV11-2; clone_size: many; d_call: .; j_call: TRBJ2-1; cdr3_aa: CASSLAGTRSYNEQFF; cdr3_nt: TGTGCCAGCAGCTTAGCCGGGACTCGGTCCTACAATGAGCAGTTCTTC
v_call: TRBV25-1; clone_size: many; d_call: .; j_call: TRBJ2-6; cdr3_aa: CASSELRGVGVSGANVLTF; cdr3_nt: TGTGCCAGCAGTGAATTGAGGGGCGTGGGGGTATCTGGGGCCAACGTCCTGACTTTC
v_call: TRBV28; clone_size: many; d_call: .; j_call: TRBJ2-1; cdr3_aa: CASSFEAGEQFF; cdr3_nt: TGTGCCAGCAGTTTCGAGGCGGGTGAGCAGTTCTTC
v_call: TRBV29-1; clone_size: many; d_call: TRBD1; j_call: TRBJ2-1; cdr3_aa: CSVEDRGIDEQFF; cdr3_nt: TGCAGCGTTGAAGACAGGGGGATCGATGAGCAGTTCTTC
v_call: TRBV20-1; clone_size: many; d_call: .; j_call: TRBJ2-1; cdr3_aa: CSARVLHLEVGYNEQFF; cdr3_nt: TGCAGTGCTAGAGTCCTTCACCTAGAGGTAGGGTACAATGAGCAGTTCTTC
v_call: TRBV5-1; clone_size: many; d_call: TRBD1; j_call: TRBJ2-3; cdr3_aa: CASSLDRGADTQYF; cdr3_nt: TGCGCCAGCAGCTTGGACAGGGGCGCAGATACGCAGTATTTT
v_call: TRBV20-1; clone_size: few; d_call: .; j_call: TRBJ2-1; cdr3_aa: CSALAETDYNEQFF; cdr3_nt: TGCAGTGCTTTAGCGGAGACGGACTACAATGAGCAGTTCTTC
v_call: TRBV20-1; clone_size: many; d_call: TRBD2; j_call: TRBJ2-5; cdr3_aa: CSAREGGRETQYF; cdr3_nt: TGCAGTGCTAGAGAGGGCGGGAGAGAGACCCAGTACTTC
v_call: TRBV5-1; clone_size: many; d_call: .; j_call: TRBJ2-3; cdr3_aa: CASSLRVTSTDTQYF; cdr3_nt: TGCGCCAGCAGCTTGAGGGTAACCAGCACAGATACGCAGTATTTT
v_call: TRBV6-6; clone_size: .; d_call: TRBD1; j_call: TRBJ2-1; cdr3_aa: CASSYSSRGQNEQFF; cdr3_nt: TGTGCCAGCAGTTACTCGTCCAGGGGGCAGAATGAGCAGTTCTTC
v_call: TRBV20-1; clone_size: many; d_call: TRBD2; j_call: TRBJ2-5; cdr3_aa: CSARTSGSSETQYF; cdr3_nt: TGCAGTGCACGGACTAGCGGGAGTTCGGAGACCCAGTACTTC
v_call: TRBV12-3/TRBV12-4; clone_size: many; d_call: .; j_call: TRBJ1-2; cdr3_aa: CASRNTGTFYGYTF; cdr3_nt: TGTGCCAGCAGGAATACAGGAACGTTCTATGGCTACACCTTC
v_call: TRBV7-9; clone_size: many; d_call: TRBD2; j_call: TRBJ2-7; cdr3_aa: CASSFSGGTRREQYF; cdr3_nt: TGTGCCAGCAGCTTTTCGGGAGGGACTAGACGGGAACAGTACTTC
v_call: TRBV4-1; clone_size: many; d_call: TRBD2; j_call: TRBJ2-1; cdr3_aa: CASGWTRKPGGEQFF; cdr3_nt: TGCGCCAGCGGATGGACTAGAAAACCCGGGGGTGAGCAATTCTTC
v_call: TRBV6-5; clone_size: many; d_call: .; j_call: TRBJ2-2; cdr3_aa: CASSSDSAVELFF; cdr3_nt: TGTGCCAGCAGTTCCGACTCGGCAGTAGAGCTGTTTTTT
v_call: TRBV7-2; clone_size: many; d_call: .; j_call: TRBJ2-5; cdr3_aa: CASSWDSAETQYF; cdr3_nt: TGTGCCAGCAGCTGGGACTCAGCGGAGACCCAGTACTTC
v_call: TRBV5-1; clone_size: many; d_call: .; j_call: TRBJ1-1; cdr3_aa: CASLLRVTNLNTEAFF; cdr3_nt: TGCGCCAGTTTACTTCGGGTCACTAACCTTAACACTGAAGCTTTCTTT
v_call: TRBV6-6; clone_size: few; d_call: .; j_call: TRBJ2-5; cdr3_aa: CASSRTRGQETQYF; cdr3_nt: TGTGCCAGCAGCCGTACTAGAGGCCAAGAGACCCAGTACTTC
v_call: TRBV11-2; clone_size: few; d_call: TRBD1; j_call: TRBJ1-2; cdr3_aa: CASSFGQDARGYTF; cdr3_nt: TGTGCCAGCAGCTTTGGACAGGACGCGCGGGGCTACACCTTC
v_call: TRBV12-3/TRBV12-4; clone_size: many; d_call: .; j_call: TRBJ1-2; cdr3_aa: CASSLGGQFNYGYTF; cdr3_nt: TGTGCCAGCAGTTTAGGCGGACAGTTTAACTATGGCTACACCTTC
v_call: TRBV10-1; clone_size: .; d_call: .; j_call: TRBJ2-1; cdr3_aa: CASSESVPYNEQFF; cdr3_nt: TGCGCCAGCAGTGAGAGCGTCCCCTACAATGAGCAGTTCTTC
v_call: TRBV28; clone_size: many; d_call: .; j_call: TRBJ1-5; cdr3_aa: CASSLTRQSNQPQHF; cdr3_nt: TGTGCCAGCAGTTTAACTCGGCAGAGCAATCAGCCCCAGCATTTT
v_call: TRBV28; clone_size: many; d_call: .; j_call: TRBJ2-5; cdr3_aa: CASSTSRQTQYF; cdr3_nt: TGTGCCAGCAGTACTAGCAGACAGACCCAGTACTTC
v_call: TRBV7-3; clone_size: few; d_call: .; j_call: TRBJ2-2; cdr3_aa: CASSAGILSGELFF; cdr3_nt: TGTGCCAGCAGTGCTGGGATCCTCTCGGGGGAGCTGTTTTTT
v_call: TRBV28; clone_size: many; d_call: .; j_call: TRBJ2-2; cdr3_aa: CASSRRPTGELFF; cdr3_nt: TGTGCCAGCAGCCGCCGTCCCACCGGGGAGCTGTTTTTT
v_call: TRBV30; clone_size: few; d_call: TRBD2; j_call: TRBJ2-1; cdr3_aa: CAWSVWGRDFPVAGSYNEQFF; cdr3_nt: TGTGCCTGGAGTGTGTGGGGTAGGGACTTTCCAGTAGCGGGTTCCTACAATGAGCAGTTCTTC
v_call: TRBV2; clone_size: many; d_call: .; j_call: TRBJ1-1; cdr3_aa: CASTSNLNTEAFF; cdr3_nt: TGTGCCAGCACATCAAACTTGAACACTGAAGCTTTCTTT
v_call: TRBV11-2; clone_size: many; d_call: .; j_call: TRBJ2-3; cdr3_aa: CASSLDGKGTDTQYF; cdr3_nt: TGTGCCAGCAGCTTAGACGGGAAGGGCACAGATACGCAGTATTTT
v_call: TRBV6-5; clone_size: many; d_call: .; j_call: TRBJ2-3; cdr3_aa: CASSPSISSTQYF; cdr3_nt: TGTGCCAGCAGCCCCAGCATTAGCAGCACGCAGTATTTT
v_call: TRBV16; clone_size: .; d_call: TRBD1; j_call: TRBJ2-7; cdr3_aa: CASSQRAGGGEQYF; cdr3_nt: TGTGCCAGCAGCCAAAGGGCAGGGGGTGGCGAGCAGTACTTC
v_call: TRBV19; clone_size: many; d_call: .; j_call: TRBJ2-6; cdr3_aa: CASSIARSGANVLTF; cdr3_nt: TGTGCCAGTAGTATAGCGAGATCTGGGGCCAACGTCCTGACTTTC
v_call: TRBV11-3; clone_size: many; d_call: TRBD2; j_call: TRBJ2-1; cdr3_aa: CASSFRTSGTHNEQFF; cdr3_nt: TGTGCCAGCAGCTTCAGGACTAGCGGGACCCACAATGAGCAGTTCTTC
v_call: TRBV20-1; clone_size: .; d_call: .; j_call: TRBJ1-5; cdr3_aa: CSAATDPNQPQHF; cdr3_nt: TGCAGTGCCGCGACGGATCCTAATCAGCCCCAGCATTTT
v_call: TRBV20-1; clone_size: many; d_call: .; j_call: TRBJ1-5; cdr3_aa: CSARVYVSVWDQPQHF; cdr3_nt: TGCAGTGCTAGAGTATACGTCTCGGTTTGGGATCAGCCCCAGCATTTT
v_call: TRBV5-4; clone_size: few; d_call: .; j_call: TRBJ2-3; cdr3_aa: CASSLWSTDTQYF; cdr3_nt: TGTGCCAGCAGCTTATGGAGCACAGATACGCAGTATTTT
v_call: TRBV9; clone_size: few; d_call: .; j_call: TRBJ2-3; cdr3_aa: CASSVINTDTQYF; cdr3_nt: TGTGCCAGCAGCGTAATCAACACAGATACGCAGTATTTT
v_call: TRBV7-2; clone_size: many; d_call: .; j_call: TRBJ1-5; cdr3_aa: CASSLAPRQGGQPQHF; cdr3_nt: TGTGCCAGCAGCTTAGCCCCAAGGCAGGGAGGACAGCCCCAGCATTTT
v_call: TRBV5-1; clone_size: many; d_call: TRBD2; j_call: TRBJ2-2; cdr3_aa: CASNPTSADTGELFF; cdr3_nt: TGCGCCAGCAACCCAACTAGCGCCGACACCGGGGAGCTGTTTTTT
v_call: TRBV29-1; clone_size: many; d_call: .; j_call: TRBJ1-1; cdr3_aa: CSVGGELRAFF; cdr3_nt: TGCAGCGTTGGTGGGGAACTGAGGGCTTTCTTT
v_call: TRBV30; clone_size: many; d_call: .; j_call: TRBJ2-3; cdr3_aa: CAWSVGAGFTDTQYF; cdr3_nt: TGTGCCTGGAGTGTAGGCGCGGGATTCACAGATACGCAGTATTTT
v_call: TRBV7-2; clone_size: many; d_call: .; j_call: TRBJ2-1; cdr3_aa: CASSYQRSSYNEQFF; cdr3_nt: TGTGCCAGCAGTTATCAGCGGAGCTCCTACAATGAGCAGTTCTTC
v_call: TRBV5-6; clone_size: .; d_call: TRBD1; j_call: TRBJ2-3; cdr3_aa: CASSLPRDSNTDTQYF; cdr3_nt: TGTGCCAGCAGCCTCCCCCGGGACAGCAACACAGATACGCAGTATTTT
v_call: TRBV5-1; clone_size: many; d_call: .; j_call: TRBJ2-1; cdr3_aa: CASSLDNGYNEQFF; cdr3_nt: TGCGCCAGCAGCTTGGATAACGGGTACAATGAGCAGTTCTTC
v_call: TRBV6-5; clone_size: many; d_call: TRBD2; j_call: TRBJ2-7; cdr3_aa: CASRESGASGRVSSYEQYF; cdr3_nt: TGTGCCAGCAGGGAAAGTGGTGCTAGCGGGAGGGTATCATCCTACGAGCAGTACTTC
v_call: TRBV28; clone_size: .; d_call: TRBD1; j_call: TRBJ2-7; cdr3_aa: CASSSYRGRPYEQYF; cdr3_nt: TGTGCCAGCAGTAGTTACAGGGGGCGCCCATACGAGCAGTACTTC
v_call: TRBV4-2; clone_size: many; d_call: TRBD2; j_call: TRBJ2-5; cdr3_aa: CASSYRLAGDVETQYF; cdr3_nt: TGTGCCAGCAGCTACAGACTAGCGGGAGATGTGGAGACCCAGTACTTC
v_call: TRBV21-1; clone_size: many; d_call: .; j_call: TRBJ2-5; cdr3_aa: CASSKEDRSEETQYF; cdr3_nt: TGTGCCAGCAGCAAAGAGGATAGGTCAGAGGAGACCCAGTACTTC
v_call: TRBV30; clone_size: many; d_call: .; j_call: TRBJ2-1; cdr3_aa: CAWTFGAGALEQFF; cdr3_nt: TGTGCCTGGACCTTCGGAGCTGGGGCTCTTGAGCAGTTCTTC